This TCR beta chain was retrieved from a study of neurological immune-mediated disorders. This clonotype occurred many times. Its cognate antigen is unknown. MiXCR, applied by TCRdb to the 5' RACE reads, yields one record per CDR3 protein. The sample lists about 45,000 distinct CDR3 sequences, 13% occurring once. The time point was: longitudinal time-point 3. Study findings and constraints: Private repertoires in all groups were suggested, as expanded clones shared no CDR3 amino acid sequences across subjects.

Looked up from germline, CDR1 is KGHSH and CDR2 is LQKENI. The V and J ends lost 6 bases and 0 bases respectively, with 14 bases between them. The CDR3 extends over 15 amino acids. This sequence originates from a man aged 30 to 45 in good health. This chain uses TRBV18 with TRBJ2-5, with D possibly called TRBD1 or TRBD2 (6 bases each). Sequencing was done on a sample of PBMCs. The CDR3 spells CASSPPRDNQETQYF. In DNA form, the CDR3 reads TGTGCCAGCTCGCCTCCGCGGGACAACCAAGAGACCCAGTACTTC.